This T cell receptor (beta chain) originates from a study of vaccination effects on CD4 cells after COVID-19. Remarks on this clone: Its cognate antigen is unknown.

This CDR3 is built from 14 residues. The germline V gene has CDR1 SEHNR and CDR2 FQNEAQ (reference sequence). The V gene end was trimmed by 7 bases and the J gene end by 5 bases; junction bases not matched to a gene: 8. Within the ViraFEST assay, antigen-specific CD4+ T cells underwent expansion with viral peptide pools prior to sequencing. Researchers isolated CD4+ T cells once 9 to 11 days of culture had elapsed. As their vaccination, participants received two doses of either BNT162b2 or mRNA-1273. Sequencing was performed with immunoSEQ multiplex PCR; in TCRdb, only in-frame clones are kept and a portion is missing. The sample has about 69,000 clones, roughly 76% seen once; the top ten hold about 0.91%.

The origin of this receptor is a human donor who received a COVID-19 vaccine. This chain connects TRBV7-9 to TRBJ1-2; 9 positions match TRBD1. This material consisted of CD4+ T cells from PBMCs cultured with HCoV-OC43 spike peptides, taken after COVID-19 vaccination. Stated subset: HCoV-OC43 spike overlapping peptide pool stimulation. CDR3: CASTPVGQGYGYTF. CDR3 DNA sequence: TGTGCCAGCACCCCCGTGGGACAGGGATATGGCTACACCTTC. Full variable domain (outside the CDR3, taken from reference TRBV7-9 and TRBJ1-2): DTGVSQNPRHKITKRGQNVTFRCDPISEHNRLYWYRQTLGQGPEFLTYFQNEAQLEKSRLLSDRFSAERPKGSFSTLEIQRTEQGDSAMYLCASTPVGQGYGYTFGSGTRLTVV.